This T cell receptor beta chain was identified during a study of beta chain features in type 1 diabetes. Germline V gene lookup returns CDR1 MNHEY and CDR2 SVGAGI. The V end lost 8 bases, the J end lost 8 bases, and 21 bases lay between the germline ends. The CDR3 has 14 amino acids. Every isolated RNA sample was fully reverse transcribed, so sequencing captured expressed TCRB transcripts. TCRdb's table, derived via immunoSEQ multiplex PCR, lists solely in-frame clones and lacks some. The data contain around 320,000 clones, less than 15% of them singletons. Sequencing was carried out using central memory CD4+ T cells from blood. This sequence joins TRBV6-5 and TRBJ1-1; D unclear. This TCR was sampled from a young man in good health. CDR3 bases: TGTGCCAGCGGCGTCTTTCGGGAGCGGCTCGAAGCTTTCTTT. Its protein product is CASGVFRERLEAFF.